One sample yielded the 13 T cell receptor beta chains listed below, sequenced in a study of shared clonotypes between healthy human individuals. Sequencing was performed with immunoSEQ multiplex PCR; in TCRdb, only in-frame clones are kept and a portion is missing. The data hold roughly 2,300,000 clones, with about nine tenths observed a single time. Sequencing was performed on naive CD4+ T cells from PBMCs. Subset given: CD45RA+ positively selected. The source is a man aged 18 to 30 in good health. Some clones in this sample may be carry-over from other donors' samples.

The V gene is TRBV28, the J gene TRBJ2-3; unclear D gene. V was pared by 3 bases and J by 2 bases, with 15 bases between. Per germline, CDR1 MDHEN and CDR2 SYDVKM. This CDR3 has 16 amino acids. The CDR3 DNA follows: TGTGCCAGCAGTTTTAGCCGGGCAATCTCCACAGATACGCAGTATTTT. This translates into CASSFSRAISTDTQYF.

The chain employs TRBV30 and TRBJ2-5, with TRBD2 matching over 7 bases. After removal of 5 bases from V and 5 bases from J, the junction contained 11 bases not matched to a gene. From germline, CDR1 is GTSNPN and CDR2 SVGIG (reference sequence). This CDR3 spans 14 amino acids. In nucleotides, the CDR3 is TGTGCCTGGTCCGGGGGACTACGAGGGGAGACCCAGTACTTC. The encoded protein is CAWSGGLRGETQYF.

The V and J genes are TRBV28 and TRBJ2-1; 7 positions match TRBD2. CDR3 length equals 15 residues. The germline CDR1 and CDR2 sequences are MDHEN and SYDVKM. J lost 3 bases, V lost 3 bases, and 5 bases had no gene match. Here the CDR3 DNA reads TGTGCCAGCAGTTTCGGGCTAGCGGACTACAATGAGCAGTTCTTC. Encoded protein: CASSFGLADYNEQFF.

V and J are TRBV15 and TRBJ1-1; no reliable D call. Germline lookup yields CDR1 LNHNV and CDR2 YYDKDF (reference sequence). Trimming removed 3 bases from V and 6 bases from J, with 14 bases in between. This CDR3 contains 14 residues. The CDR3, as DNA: TGTGCCACCAGCAGGGGTGGCAGCCGAGCTGAAGCTTTCTTT. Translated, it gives CATSRGGSRAEAFF.

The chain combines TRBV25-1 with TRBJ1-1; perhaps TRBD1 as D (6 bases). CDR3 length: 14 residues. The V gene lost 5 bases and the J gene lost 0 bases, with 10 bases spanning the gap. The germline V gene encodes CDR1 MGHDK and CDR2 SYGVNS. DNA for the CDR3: TGTGCCAGCAGTCCCGCAGGGGTGAACACTGAAGCTTTCTTT. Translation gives CASSPAGVNTEAFF.

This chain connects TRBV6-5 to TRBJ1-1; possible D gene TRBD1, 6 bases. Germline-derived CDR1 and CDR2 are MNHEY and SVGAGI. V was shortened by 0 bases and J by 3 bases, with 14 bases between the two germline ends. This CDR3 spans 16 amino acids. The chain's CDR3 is CASSYSLGGPDTEAFF. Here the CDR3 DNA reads TGTGCCAGCAGTTACTCCCTAGGGGGTCCTGACACTGAAGCTTTCTTT.

The DNA of the CDR3 is TGTGCCAGCTCACCTTCCGGGACTAGCGTTTTAAATGAGCAGTTCTTC. It encodes CASSPSGTSVLNEQFF. V gene TRBV18 combines with J gene TRBJ2-1; TRBD2 agrees at 10 bases. Per germline, CDR1 KGHSH and CDR2 LQKENI. After removal of 3 bases from V and 7 bases from J, the junction contained 9 bases not matched to a gene. The CDR3 sequence is 16 residues long.

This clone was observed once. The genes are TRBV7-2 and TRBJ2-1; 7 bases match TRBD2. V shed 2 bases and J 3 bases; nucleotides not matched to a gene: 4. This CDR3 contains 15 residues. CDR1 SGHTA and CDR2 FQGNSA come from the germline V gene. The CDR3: CASSLLAAVYNEQFF. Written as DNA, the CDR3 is TGTGCCAGCAGCTTACTAGCGGCCGTCTACAATGAGCAGTTCTTC.

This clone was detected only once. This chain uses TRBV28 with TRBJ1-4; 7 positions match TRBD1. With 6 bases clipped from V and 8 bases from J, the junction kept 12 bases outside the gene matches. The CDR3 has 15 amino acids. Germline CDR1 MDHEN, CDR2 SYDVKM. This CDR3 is CASRTPGQMFEKLFF. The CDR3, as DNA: TGTGCCAGCAGAACACCGGGACAGATGTTCGAAAAACTGTTTTTT.

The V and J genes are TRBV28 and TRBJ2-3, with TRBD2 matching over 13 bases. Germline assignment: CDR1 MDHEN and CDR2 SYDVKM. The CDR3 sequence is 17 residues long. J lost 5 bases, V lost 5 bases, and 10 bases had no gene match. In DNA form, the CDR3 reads TGTGCCAGCAGTCCCAGGGCGGGACTAGCGGGAAGAGATACGCAGTATTTT. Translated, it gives CASSPRAGLAGRDTQYF.

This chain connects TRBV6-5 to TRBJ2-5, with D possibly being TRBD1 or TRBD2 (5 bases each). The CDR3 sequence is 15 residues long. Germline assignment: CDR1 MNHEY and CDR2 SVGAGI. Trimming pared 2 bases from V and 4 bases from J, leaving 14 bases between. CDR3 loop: CASSYGGGPAETQYF. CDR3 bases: TGTGCCAGCAGTTACGGTGGGGGACCGGCAGAGACCCAGTACTTC.

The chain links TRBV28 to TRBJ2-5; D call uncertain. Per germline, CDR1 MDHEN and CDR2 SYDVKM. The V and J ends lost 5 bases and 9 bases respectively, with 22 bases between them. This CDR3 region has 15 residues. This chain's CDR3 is CASSISGLAPVPQYF. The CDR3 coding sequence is TGTGCCAGCAGTATATCTGGGCTGGCCCCCGTGCCCCAGTACTTC.

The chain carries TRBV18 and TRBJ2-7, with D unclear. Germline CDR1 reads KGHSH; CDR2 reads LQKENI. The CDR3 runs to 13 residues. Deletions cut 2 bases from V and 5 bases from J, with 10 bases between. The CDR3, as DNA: TGTGCCAGCTCACCAAGGTGGCAGAACGAGCAGTACTTC. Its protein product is CASSPRWQNEQYF.